These 26 T cell receptor beta chains came from one sample sequenced in a study of T cell responses to AZD1222 COVID-19 vaccine. Clones were read by immunoSEQ multiplex PCR, and TCRdb kept only the in-frame ones, dropping some. The data show more than 85,000 clones, almost 90% seen once. The sample here was peripheral blood, taken 28 days after the second AZD1222 dose. The source of these receptors is an adult who received the AZD1222 COVID-19 vaccine.

CDR3 amino acids: CASSLDSGGDLSYEQYF. CDR3 bases: TGTGCCAGCAGCTTAGACTCGGGGGGAGATCTAAGCTACGAGCAGTACTTC. The chain combines TRBV7-9 with TRBJ2-7; TRBD2 matches 7 bases. CDR1 and CDR2 from the germline V gene are SEHNR and FQNEAQ (reference sequence). The length of the CDR3 is 17 residues. The V segment lost 1 base and the J segment 3 bases; nucleotides outside the gene matches: 12.

The chain joins TRBV7-2 to TRBJ1-2, with D possibly matching TRBD1 (6 bases). The CDR3 runs 13 residues. V was shortened by 5 bases and J by 6 bases, with 13 bases between the two germline ends. Germline lookup yields CDR1 SGHTA and CDR2 FQGNSA. In DNA, the CDR3 is TGTGCCAGCAGCAGGAACTACAGGGATGGCTACACCTTC. This encodes CASSRNYRDGYTF.

This chain's CDR3 is CASSLDRGEKLFF. CDR3 DNA: TGTGCCAGCAGCTTAGACCGGGGGGAAAAACTGTTTTTT. The chain links TRBV11-2 to TRBJ1-4; D possibly corresponds to TRBD1 (5 bases). Trimming cost V 0 bases and J 8 bases, with 7 bases left between them. CDR3 length: 13 amino acids. Germline CDR1 reads SGHAT; CDR2 reads FQNNGV.

The chain links TRBV7-8 to TRBJ2-5; 8 bases are a match to TRBD2. The CDR3 length is 15 residues. Per the germline V gene, CDR1 is SGHVS and CDR2 is FQNEAQ. The J segment lost 4 bases and the V segment lost 1 base, leaving 5 bases of the junction unmatched. CDR3 region: CASSLVLLAGETQYF. CDR3 coding DNA: TGTGCCAGCAGCTTAGTTTTGCTAGCGGGAGAGACCCAGTACTTC.

The genes are TRBV6-1 and TRBJ2-5; TRBD2 is a possible D gene (6 bases). The germline CDR1 and CDR2 sequences are MNHNS and SASEGT. The CDR3 length is 15 residues. The ends were cut back, 1 base at V and 4 bases at J, with 13 bases in the middle. The CDR3 region is CASSEGSQGGETQYF. CDR3 in DNA: TGTGCCAGCAGTGAAGGGTCCCAGGGAGGAGAGACCCAGTACTTC.

The chain has TRBV27 and TRBJ1-5; no clear D gene. The V and J ends lost 5 bases and 3 bases respectively, with 5 bases between them. The germline gives CDR1 MNHEY, CDR2 SMNVEV (reference sequence). The CDR3 loop spans 12 amino acids. The chain's CDR3 is CASSPLNQPQHF. CDR3 DNA: TGTGCCAGCAGTCCCCTCAATCAGCCCCAGCATTTT.

The genes are TRBV6-5 and TRBJ1-2; D unresolved. CDR1 and CDR2 from the germline V gene are MNHEY and SVGAGI. CDR3 size: 14 residues. Trimming took off 7 bases at V and 2 bases at J, with 14 bases between the two ends. CDR3 sequence: CASTARGRNYGYTF. In nucleotides, the CDR3 is TGTGCCAGCACCGCACGCGGCAGGAACTATGGCTACACCTTC.

This chain connects TRBV4-1 to TRBJ1-2; unclear D gene. Germline CDR1 reads MGHRA; CDR2 reads YSYEKL. V was clipped by 1 base and J by 6 bases, with 9 bases between them. This CDR3 has 13 amino acids. The CDR3 loop is CASSQVTVDGYTF. The CDR3 DNA follows: TGCGCCAGCAGCCAAGTAACGGTGGATGGCTACACCTTC.

This clone was recorded a few times. V and J are TRBV18 and TRBJ1-2; D remains unclear. V was trimmed by 4 bases and J by 7 bases, leaving 16 bases between them. The CDR3 has 14 residues. In germline, CDR1 is KGHSH, CDR2 LQKENI. The CDR3 spells CASSQNTESFGYTF. CDR3 nucleotide sequence: TGTGCCAGCTCACAGAACACAGAATCCTTTGGCTACACCTTC.

A note on this clone: Compared with germline, one end of the junction differs, possibly owing to a read error. The chain combines TRBV28 with TRBJ1-5; D uncertain. Germline V gene sequence: CDR1 MDHEN, CDR2 SYDVKM. There are 14 residues in the CDR3. The CDR3 region has the DNA TGTGCCAGCGGTTTTTTCCAGTCGGGCCAGCCCCAGCATTTT. Protein: CASGFFQSGQPQHF.

The chain couples TRBV5-1 to TRBJ1-1; D unclear. This CDR3 region has 13 residues. The V gene lost 1 base and the J gene lost 1 base, with 5 bases spanning the gap. Germline V lookup: CDR1 SGHRS, CDR2 YFSETQ. The CDR3 region has the DNA TGCGCCAGCAGCTTGTTCACGAACACTGAAGCTTTCTTT. This gives the protein CASSLFTNTEAFF. Full variable domain (remainder filled in from reference TRBV5-1 and TRBJ1-1): KAGVTQTPRYLIKTRGQQVTLSCSPISGHRSVSWYQQTPGQGLQFLFEYFSETQRNKGNFPGRFSGRQFSNSRSEMNVSTLELGDSALYLCASSLFTNTEAFFGQGTRLTVV.

The chain joins TRBV19 to TRBJ1-5, with 9 bases lining up with TRBD1. J was trimmed by 5 bases and V by 7 bases; bases with no gene match: 9. This CDR3 is built from 15 residues. Germline V gene data show CDR1 as LNHDA and CDR2 as SQIVND (reference sequence). CDR3 sequence: CASTFTGGAHQPQHF. For the CDR3, the DNA is TGTGCCAGTACTTTCACAGGGGGCGCACATCAGCCCCAGCATTTT.

The chain combines TRBV6-1 with TRBJ1-2; 10 nucleotides match TRBD1. The V gene's germline CDR1 is MNHNS and CDR2 SASEGT. J was trimmed by 8 bases and V by 1 base; bases with no gene match: 4. The CDR3 covers 14 residues. The CDR3 DNA reads TGTGCCAGCAGTGAAGGTGGGACAGGGGTAGGCTACACCTTC. It yields the protein CASSEGGTGVGYTF.

V gene TRBV6-4 combines with J gene TRBJ2-3; unclear D gene. The CDR3 contains 13 residues. Germline V gene sequence: CDR1 MRHNA, CDR2 SNTAGT. V dropped 2 bases and J dropped 2 bases, with 5 bases sitting between them. The CDR3 DNA reads TGTGCCAGCAGTGACAGGGCCACAGATACGCAGTATTTT. Translating it yields CASSDRATDTQYF.

The J gene is TRBJ1-4, the V gene TRBV28; TRBD1 might be the D (6 bases). The CDR3 has 17 amino acids. With 3 bases removed from V and 5 bases from J, the gap between germline ends came to 19 bases. Germline CDR1 is MDHEN and CDR2 is SYDVKM. CDR3 in DNA: TGTGCCAGCAGTTTCGTAGACAGGTCCCTCTCAAATGAAAAACTGTTTTTT. Its protein is CASSFVDRSLSNEKLFF. The whole variable domain, filled in from reference TRBV28 and TRBJ1-4, reads DVKVTQSSRYLVKRTGEKVFLECVQDMDHENMFWYRQDPGLGLRLIYFSYDVKMKEKGDIPEGYSVSREKKERFSLILESASTNQTSMYLCASSFVDRSLSNEKLFFGSGTQLSVL.

This clone was seen only once. The chain uses TRBV6-5 and TRBJ2-1; 10 positions match TRBD2. Trimming at V came to 6 bases and at J to 9 bases, leaving 8 bases not matched to a gene. CDR1 and CDR2 (germline): MNHEY, SVGAGI. The CDR3 runs to 14 residues. CDR3 protein: CASREREGFIEQFF. CDR3 sequence (DNA): TGTGCCAGCAGAGAGCGGGAGGGTTTCATTGAGCAGTTCTTC.

This clone appeared once. The V and J genes are TRBV5-1 and TRBJ2-7; D is possibly TRBD1 (6 bases). The CDR3 runs to 17 residues. Trimming removed 4 bases from V and 1 base from J, with 21 bases in between. Germline V gene sequence: CDR1 SGHRS, CDR2 YFSETQ. CDR3 DNA sequence: TGCGCCAGCAGCATCAGGGGTTCGGGACCGGAGTCCTACGAGCAGTACTTC. It yields the protein CASSIRGSGPESYEQYF.

V and J are TRBV2 and TRBJ2-7, with no clear D. The CDR3 sequence is 14 residues long. Germline assignment: CDR1 SNHLY and CDR2 FYNNEI. Trimming shortened V by 2 bases and J by 0 bases, and 8 bases separated the two germline ends. The CDR3 coding sequence is TGTGCCAGCAGTGAAAACAGTTTCTCCTACGAGCAGTACTTC. This sequence encodes CASSENSFSYEQYF.

Turning to this clone: The junction differs from germline at one of its ends, possibly a read error. The gene calls are TRBV7-8 and TRBJ1-4; D might be TRBD1 (6 bases). The CDR3 has 15 amino acids. CDR1 SGHVS and CDR2 FQNEAQ come from the germline V gene. The CDR3 protein is CASSLAGAGREKLFF. In DNA, the CDR3 is TGTGCCAGCAGCCTAGCGGGGGCGGGGCGAGAAAAACTGTTTTTT.

The rearrangement uses TRBV6-5 and TRBJ2-5, with D perhaps matching TRBD1 (5 bases). Germline V gives CDR1 MNHEY, CDR2 SVGAGI. Trimming shortened V by 3 bases and J by 2 bases, and 10 bases separated the two germline ends. CDR3 length equals 14 residues. The CDR3 DNA sequence: TGTGCCAGCAGTTATGGGGCAGCACAAGAGACCCAGTACTTC. This codes for CASSYGAAQETQYF.

The chain couples TRBV7-8 to TRBJ2-3; no reliable D call. Per germline, CDR1 SGHVS and CDR2 FQNEAQ. CDR3 length: 12 amino acids. V shed 5 bases and J shed 2 bases, with 5 bases lying between them. CDR3 DNA sequence: TGTGCCAGCAGCCCGCACACAGATACGCAGTATTTT. Encoded protein: CASSPHTDTQYF.

The genes are TRBV2 and TRBJ2-1; the match to TRBD2 covers 10 bases. V gave up 5 bases and J gave up 3 bases; unmatched junction bases: 4. Germline loops: CDR1 SNHLY, CDR2 FYNNEI. The CDR3 loop spans 15 amino acids. This chain's CDR3 is CASSRTSGNYNEQFF. In DNA form, the CDR3 reads TGTGCCAGCAGTAGGACTAGCGGTAACTACAATGAGCAGTTCTTC.

This chain links TRBV30 with TRBJ1-1; D possibly corresponds to TRBD1 (5 bases). With 2 bases removed from V and 3 bases from J, the gap between germline ends came to 22 bases. The CDR3 is 17 residues long. Per the germline V gene, CDR1 is GTSNPN and CDR2 is SVGIG (reference sequence). Here the CDR3 DNA reads TGTGCCTGGAGTTCTCTTTTTGTGGGACCCTGGGACACTGAAGCTTTCTTT. Protein: CAWSSLFVGPWDTEAFF. The complete variable domain, with remaining parts taken from reference TRBV30 and TRBJ1-1, reads SQTIHQWPATLVQPVGSPLSLECTVEGTSNPNLYWYRQAAGRGLQLLFYSVGIGQISSEVPQNLSASRPQDRQFILSSKKLLLSDSGFYLCAWSSLFVGPWDTEAFFGQGTRLTVV.

This clone was seen more than once but under ten times. The V and J genes are TRBV12-3 or TRBV12-4 and TRBJ2-3; D is unclear. This CDR3 is built from 12 residues. Trimming took 5 bases from V and 2 from J, leaving 5 bases between them. The CDR3 DNA reads TGTGCCAGCAGTCTCTTCACAGATACGCAGTATTTT. It translates to CASSLFTDTQYF.

The rearrangement links TRBV18 to TRBJ1-2; D remains unclear. V lost 4 bases and J lost 1, with 13 bases in between. The CDR3 has 15 residues. In germline, CDR1 is KGHSH, CDR2 LQKENI. The DNA of the CDR3 is TGTGCCAGCTCACAGGGCCAGAGTCTTAACTATGGCTACACCTTC. Amino acid sequence: CASSQGQSLNYGYTF. Filled out from reference TRBV18 and TRBJ1-2, the complete variable domain reads NAGVMQNPRHLVRRRGQEARLRCSPMKGHSHVYWYRQLPEEGLKFMVYLQKENIIDESGMPKERFSAEFPKEGPSILRIQQVVRGDSAAYFCASSQGQSLNYGYTFGSGTRLTVV.

This clone was counted between two and nine times. The chain carries TRBV10-1 and TRBJ2-2; possible D gene TRBD1, 5 bases. Trimming removed 7 bases from V and 3 bases from J, with 12 bases in between. Germline V gives CDR1 WNHNN, CDR2 SYGVQD (reference sequence). The CDR3 consists of 14 residues. CDR3 sequence reads: CASTRVRDTGELFF. Written as DNA, the CDR3 is TGCGCCAGCACCAGGGTACGAGACACCGGGGAGCTGTTTTTT.